The 14 T cell receptor beta chains given below trace back to one sample, sequenced in a study of neoadjuvant anti-PD-1 for oral cavity cancer. The data were produced by immunoSEQ multiplex PCR, yet TCRdb's version contains in-frame clones alone and is incomplete. The profile shows some 20,000 clones, approximately 70% of them singletons. Material: PBMCs, obtained before nivolumab (anti-PD-1) treatment. These receptors were taken from a person between 40 and 80 years old with oral cavity squamous cell carcinoma.

The gene calls are TRBV10-3 and TRBJ1-1; D uncertain. This CDR3 has 15 residues. V shed 0 bases and J shed 2 bases, with 10 bases lying between them. Germline V gene data show CDR1 as ENHRY and CDR2 as SYGVKD. The DNA of the CDR3 is TGTGCCATCAGTGAGTCTCTGGTGAGCAACACTGAAGCTTTCTTT. This encodes CAISESLVSNTEAFF.

The chain employs TRBV30 and TRBJ1-5, with D possibly being TRBD1 (5 bases). The CDR3 totals 14 residues. Per germline, CDR1 GTSNPN and CDR2 SVGIG (reference sequence). The V end lost 2 bases, the J end lost 7 bases, and 15 bases lay between the germline ends. CDR3 nucleotides: TGTGCCTGGAGTAGCGCGTCAGGGATCCAGCCCCAGCATTTT. This codes for CAWSSASGIQPQHF.

CDR3 protein: CASIPPEGAHSGNTIYF. CDR3 DNA: TGTGCCAGTATCCCCCCGGAGGGGGCACACTCTGGAAACACCATATATTTT. This chain connects TRBV19 to TRBJ1-3, with 7 bases matching TRBD1. In germline, CDR1 is LNHDA, CDR2 SQIVND (reference sequence). CDR3 size: 17 residues. V was pared by 7 bases and J by 0 bases, with 12 bases of the junction left unmatched.

The V and J genes are TRBV28 and TRBJ2-7; 7 positions match TRBD1. The J segment lost 1 base and the V segment lost 6 bases, leaving 3 bases of the junction unmatched. CDR3 size: 13 residues. CDR1 and CDR2 (germline): MDHEN, SYDVKM. The CDR3 nucleotides read TGTGCCAGCAGCACGACAGGGTCCTACGAGCAGTACTTC. Encoded protein: CASSTTGSYEQYF.

This sequence joins TRBV7-6 and TRBJ2-7; D not certain. Germline-derived CDR1 and CDR2 are SGHVS and FNYEAQ. This CDR3 is built from 14 residues. Trimming shortened V by 5 bases and J by 0 bases, and 11 bases separated the two germline ends. The CDR3 sequence: CASSPWSTSYEQYF. As DNA, the CDR3 is TGTGCCAGCAGCCCTTGGTCGACCTCCTACGAGCAGTACTTC. Full variable domain (outside the CDR3, taken from reference TRBV7-6 and TRBJ2-7): GAGVSQSPRYKVTKRGQDVALRCDPISGHVSLYWYRQALGQGPEFLTYFNYEAQQDKSGLPNDRFSAERPEGSISTLTIQRTEQRDSAMYRCASSPWSTSYEQYFGPGTRLTVT.

This chain joins TRBV6-5 and TRBJ2-7; 9 positions match TRBD1. This CDR3 is built from 13 residues. Germline CDR1 and CDR2: MNHEY and SVGAGI. Unmatched junction bases numbered 1, after V lost 4 bases and J lost 3 bases. The CDR3 nucleotides are TGTGCCAGCAGTTGGACAGGGGACTACGAGCAGTACTTC. Its translation is CASSWTGDYEQYF.

The chain employs TRBV10-3 and TRBJ1-3, with D perhaps matching TRBD1 (5 bases). The CDR3 runs to 14 residues. CDR1 is ENHRY and CDR2 is SYGVKD in the germline V gene. V was cut by 0 bases and J by 3 bases, with 6 bases left in between. The CDR3 DNA reads as TGTGCCATCAGTGAGTCGGGGGGTGGAAACACCATATATTTT. This sequence encodes CAISESGGGNTIYF.

V and J are TRBV30 and TRBJ2-1, with D unresolved. Between the trimmed V and J ends, which lost 0 bases and 1 base, there was a span of 7 bases. Germline V gene lookup returns CDR1 GTSNPN and CDR2 SVGIG (reference sequence). CDR3 size: 14 residues. DNA for the CDR3: TGTGCCTGGAGTGTAGGTGGATCCTACAATGAGCAGTTCTTC. This codes for CAWSVGGSYNEQFF.

The chain is built from TRBV11-2 and TRBJ2-7, with D maybe TRBD1 (6 bases). From germline, CDR1 is SGHAT and CDR2 FQNNGV. This CDR3 has 14 amino acids. V was clipped by 0 bases and J by 6 bases, with 12 bases between them. In DNA, the CDR3 is TGTGCCAGCAGCTTAGATCAGGGCAGGGGCGAGCAGTACTTC. Translated, it gives CASSLDQGRGEQYF. The full variable domain, its missing parts supplied by reference TRBV11-2 and TRBJ2-7, is EAGVAQSPRYKIIEKRQSVAFWCNPISGHATLYWYQQILGQGPKLLIQFQNNGVVDDSQLPKDRFSAERLKGVDSTLKIQPAKLEDSAVYLCASSLDQGRGEQYFGPGTRLTVT.

V gene TRBV6-1 combines with J gene TRBJ2-7; D gene uncertain. The germline V and J ends were trimmed by 2 bases and 2 bases, with 4 bases remaining between them. Germline CDR1 and CDR2: MNHNS and SASEGT. The CDR3 runs 12 residues. This CDR3 is CASSEWTYEQYF. In DNA, the CDR3 is TGTGCCAGCAGTGAATGGACCTACGAGCAGTACTTC.

V and J are TRBV2 and TRBJ2-3; TRBD1 agrees at 8 bases. V was pared by 5 bases and J by 6 bases, with 7 bases of the junction left unmatched. The CDR3 spans 14 residues. CDR1 and CDR2 (germline): SNHLY, FYNNEI. CDR3 sequence reads: CASSTGTGPDTQYF. CDR3 bases: TGTGCCAGCAGTACCGGGACAGGCCCGGATACGCAGTATTTT.

The chain recombines TRBV19 with TRBJ2-7, with D perhaps matching TRBD1 (6 bases). Germline CDR1 LNHDA, CDR2 SQIVND (reference sequence). This CDR3 is 18 amino acids long. Between the trimmed V and J ends, which lost 8 bases and 2 bases, there was a span of 28 bases. The CDR3 coding sequence is TGTGCCAGTGGAAATCGTGTAGGGGGACGCACCCCTACCTACGAGCAGTACTTC. Translation: CASGNRVGGRTPTYEQYF.

The rearrangement uses TRBV19 and TRBJ2-1; 9 nucleotides match TRBD2. J lost 4 bases, V lost 6 bases, and 4 bases had no gene match. The CDR3 spans 14 residues. Germline-derived CDR1 and CDR2 are LNHDA and SQIVND (reference sequence). The CDR3 sequence is CASRGLAPYNEQFF. In DNA, the CDR3 is TGTGCCAGTAGGGGACTAGCCCCTTACAATGAGCAGTTCTTC.

This chain links TRBV6-5 with TRBJ1-2, with 7 bases matching TRBD1. Germline assignment: CDR1 MNHEY and CDR2 SVGAGI. J gave up 0 bases and V 5 bases, and 6 bases lay outside the gene matches. The CDR3 has 15 residues. CDR3 DNA: TGTGCCAGCAGTCTTCGGGACAGTGCTAACTATGGCTACACCTTC. Its translation is CASSLRDSANYGYTF.